The rows below give T cell receptor beta chains drawn from one sample of a study of shared clonotypes between healthy human individuals. Sequencing was performed with immunoSEQ multiplex PCR; in TCRdb, only in-frame clones are kept and a portion is missing. The profile covers 1 million to 1.2 million clones, with roughly 77% appearing a single time and over 0.8% taken by the ten largest. Sequencing input: memory CD4+ T cells from PBMCs. Every receptor here comes from a man aged 18 to 35 in good health. Some clones in this sample may be carry-over from other donors' samples. Both conserved end residues are part of each CDR3. The D gene is left open where the match is weak. The listing skips clone size in some rows; elsewhere it reads once, few, many or a size class.

J gene: TRBJ1-2; D gene: TRBD1; V gene: TRBV27; clone size: few; CDR3 protein: CATSLGTDYGYTF; CDR3 DNA: TGTGCCACCTCCCTAGGGACAGACTACGGCTACACCTTC
J gene: TRBJ1-3; D gene: NA; V gene: TRBV28; clone size: few; CDR3 protein: CASSLWDTIYF; CDR3 DNA: TGTGCCAGCAGTTTATGGGACACCATATATTTT
J gene: TRBJ2-7; D gene: NA; V gene: TRBV18; clone size: few; CDR3 protein: CASSPANPSPYEQYF; CDR3 DNA: TGTGCCAGCTCACCAGCCAATCCCAGCCCCTACGAGCAGTACTTC
J gene: TRBJ2-1; D gene: TRBD1; V gene: TRBV9; clone size: NA; CDR3 protein: CASSVTPGQGVHNEQFF; CDR3 DNA: TGTGCCAGCAGCGTCACCCCGGGACAGGGGGTCCACAATGAGCAGTTCTTC
J gene: TRBJ2-7; D gene: NA; V gene: TRBV15; clone size: once; CDR3 protein: CATATGQGNEQYF; CDR3 DNA: TGTGCCACCGCCACGGGTCAGGGGAACGAGCAGTACTTC
J gene: TRBJ2-1; D gene: NA; V gene: TRBV6-5; clone size: NA; CDR3 protein: CASSSSQYNEQFF; CDR3 DNA: TGTGCCAGCAGCTCTTCTCAGTACAATGAGCAGTTCTTC
J gene: TRBJ2-6; D gene: NA; V gene: TRBV5-6; clone size: NA; CDR3 protein: CASRFRTSGLTSGANVLTF; CDR3 DNA: TGTGCCAGCAGATTCCGAACCTCGGGACTTACCTCTGGGGCCAACGTCCTGACTTTC
J gene: TRBJ2-3; D gene: NA; V gene: TRBV7-2; clone size: NA; CDR3 protein: CASRGGATDTQYF; CDR3 DNA: TGTGCCAGCAGGGGGGGAGCCACAGATACGCAGTATTTT
J gene: TRBJ2-7; D gene: TRBD1; V gene: TRBV7-6; clone size: NA; CDR3 protein: CASSLVGTGVYEQYF; CDR3 DNA: TGTGCCAGCAGCTTAGTTGGGACAGGGGTCTACGAGCAGTACTTC
J gene: TRBJ1-5; D gene: NA; V gene: TRBV27; clone size: NA; CDR3 protein: CASSLGPGTQHF; CDR3 DNA: TGTGCCAGCAGTTTGGGGCCAGGGACCCAGCATTTT
J gene: TRBJ2-2; D gene: NA; V gene: TRBV7-9; clone size: few; CDR3 protein: CASSRKVASNTGELFF; CDR3 DNA: TGTGCCAGCAGCCGAAAGGTAGCCTCGAACACCGGGGAGCTGTTTTTT
J gene: TRBJ2-7; D gene: TRBD1; V gene: TRBV6-5; clone size: NA; CDR3 protein: CASTSSETGIYEQYF; CDR3 DNA: TGTGCCAGCACCTCCTCCGAGACAGGGATCTACGAGCAGTACTTC
J gene: TRBJ2-2; D gene: NA; V gene: TRBV7-3; clone size: NA; CDR3 protein: CASSSQTATGELFF; CDR3 DNA: TGTGCCAGCAGCTCACAGACAGCTACCGGGGAGCTGTTTTTT
J gene: TRBJ2-1; D gene: NA; V gene: TRBV11-3; clone size: many; CDR3 protein: CASSVGQGGNEQFF; CDR3 DNA: TGTGCCAGCAGTGTGGGGCAGGGGGGGAATGAGCAGTTCTTC
J gene: TRBJ2-5; D gene: NA; V gene: TRBV11-2; clone size: few; CDR3 protein: CASSSTRRQETQYF; CDR3 DNA: TGTGCCAGCAGCTCGACTAGAAGGCAAGAGACCCAGTACTTC
J gene: TRBJ2-7; D gene: NA; V gene: TRBV19; clone size: few; CDR3 protein: CASSIGLEQYF; CDR3 DNA: TGTGCCAGTAGTATAGGGCTCGAGCAGTACTTC
J gene: TRBJ1-4; D gene: TRBD1; V gene: TRBV11-2; clone size: few; CDR3 protein: CASSLRDSNEKLFF; CDR3 DNA: TGTGCCAGCAGCTTAAGGGACAGTAATGAAAAACTGTTTTTT
J gene: TRBJ2-2; D gene: NA; V gene: TRBV18; clone size: many; CDR3 protein: CASSVQNTGELFF; CDR3 DNA: TGTGCCAGCTCAGTTCAGAACACCGGGGAGCTGTTTTTT
J gene: TRBJ2-3; D gene: NA; V gene: TRBV5-6; clone size: NA; CDR3 protein: CASSLGPGRQYF; CDR3 DNA: TGTGCCAGCAGCTTGGGGCCGGGTAGGCAGTATTTT
J gene: TRBJ2-1; D gene: TRBD1; V gene: TRBV5-8; clone size: few; CDR3 protein: CASSVSGGLGFF; CDR3 DNA: TGTGCCAGCAGCGTTTCAGGGGGCCTGGGGTTCTTC
J gene: TRBJ1-1; D gene: NA; V gene: TRBV5-1; clone size: NA; CDR3 protein: CASSLSGTANTEAFF; CDR3 DNA: TGCGCCAGCAGCCTTTCCGGGACGGCGAACACTGAAGCTTTCTTT
J gene: TRBJ2-5; D gene: NA; V gene: TRBV18; clone size: few; CDR3 protein: CASSPGLARKTQYF; CDR3 DNA: TGTGCCAGCTCACCAGGGCTAGCGCGGAAGACCCAGTACTTC
J gene: TRBJ1-6; D gene: NA; V gene: TRBV6-5; clone size: NA; CDR3 protein: CASSSQFPSPLHF; CDR3 DNA: TGTGCCAGCAGTTCCCAGTTTCCTTCACCCCTCCACTTT
J gene: TRBJ2-7; D gene: TRBD2; V gene: TRBV29-1; clone size: NA; CDR3 protein: CSAAGAPGYEQYF; CDR3 DNA: TGCAGCGCCGCGGGAGCCCCTGGCTACGAGCAGTACTTC
J gene: TRBJ2-1; D gene: NA; V gene: TRBV20-1; clone size: NA; CDR3 protein: CSVARNEQFF; CDR3 DNA: TGCAGTGTCGCCCGAAATGAGCAGTTCTTC
J gene: TRBJ2-5; D gene: NA; V gene: TRBV29-1; clone size: NA; CDR3 protein: CSVLGQSNQETQYF; CDR3 DNA: TGCAGCGTCCTCGGACAGTCAAACCAAGAGACCCAGTACTTC
J gene: TRBJ1-3; D gene: NA; V gene: TRBV18; clone size: NA; CDR3 protein: CASSPQQGNTIYF; CDR3 DNA: TGTGCCAGCTCACCACAACAAGGAAACACCATATATTTT
J gene: TRBJ2-3; D gene: NA; V gene: TRBV18; clone size: NA; CDR3 protein: CASSSGPGTDTQYF; CDR3 DNA: TGTGCCAGCTCATCGGGGCCAGGGACAGATACGCAGTATTTT
J gene: TRBJ2-5; D gene: NA; V gene: TRBV19; clone size: NA; CDR3 protein: CASSPMTRDGETQYF; CDR3 DNA: TGTGCCAGTAGTCCCATGACTAGGGATGGCGAGACCCAGTACTTC
J gene: TRBJ1-3; D gene: TRBD1; V gene: TRBV9; clone size: NA; CDR3 protein: CASSTRTGSAGNTIYF; CDR3 DNA: TGTGCCAGCAGCACTCGGACAGGGAGCGCTGGAAACACCATATATTTT
J gene: TRBJ2-1; D gene: NA; V gene: TRBV19; clone size: NA; CDR3 protein: CASSMGRNSYNEQFF; CDR3 DNA: TGTGCCAGTAGTATGGGGCGGAACTCCTACAATGAGCAGTTCTTC
J gene: TRBJ1-1; D gene: NA; V gene: TRBV5-1; clone size: NA; CDR3 protein: CASSLLPRQTEAFF; CDR3 DNA: TGCGCCAGCAGCTTGCTCCCCCGCCAGACTGAAGCTTTCTTT
J gene: TRBJ2-2; D gene: NA; V gene: TRBV5-1; clone size: NA; CDR3 protein: CASTGSPNTGELFF; CDR3 DNA: TGCGCCAGCACCGGGAGTCCGAACACCGGGGAGCTGTTTTTT
J gene: TRBJ2-5; D gene: NA; V gene: TRBV19; clone size: NA; CDR3 protein: CASSIRKTQYF; CDR3 DNA: TGTGCCAGTAGTATTCGCAAGACCCAGTACTTC
J gene: TRBJ1-5; D gene: NA; V gene: TRBV4-3; clone size: NA; CDR3 protein: CASSQDLHQPQHF; CDR3 DNA: TGCGCCAGCAGCCAAGATCTCCATCAGCCCCAGCATTTT
J gene: TRBJ1-1; D gene: TRBD1; V gene: TRBV19; clone size: NA; CDR3 protein: CASRIRGPTEAFF; CDR3 DNA: TGTGCCAGTAGGATCAGGGGGCCCACTGAAGCTTTCTTT
J gene: TRBJ1-1; D gene: NA; V gene: TRBV10-3; clone size: NA; CDR3 protein: CAIGGGHYTEAFF; CDR3 DNA: TGTGCCATCGGCGGGGGTCACTACACTGAAGCTTTCTTT
J gene: TRBJ1-1; D gene: NA; V gene: TRBV5-1; clone size: NA; CDR3 protein: CASDNGFAEAFF; CDR3 DNA: TGCGCCAGCGACAACGGGTTCGCTGAAGCTTTCTTT
J gene: TRBJ1-5; D gene: NA; V gene: TRBV18; clone size: NA; CDR3 protein: CASSPTFPVGQPQHF; CDR3 DNA: TGTGCCAGCTCACCAACATTTCCAGTGGGTCAGCCCCAGCATTTT
J gene: TRBJ1-1; D gene: TRBD1; V gene: TRBV4-1; clone size: many; CDR3 protein: CASSQEGQGAAPEAFF; CDR3 DNA: TGCGCCAGCAGCCAAGAGGGGCAGGGGGCGGCCCCTGAAGCTTTCTTT
J gene: TRBJ2-7; D gene: TRBD1; V gene: TRBV5-6; clone size: NA; CDR3 protein: CASSLGARTGGPEQYF; CDR3 DNA: TGTGCCAGCAGCTTGGGAGCCAGGACAGGGGGACCCGAGCAGTACTTC
J gene: TRBJ1-4; D gene: TRBD1; V gene: TRBV9; clone size: NA; CDR3 protein: CASSADRGYEKLFF; CDR3 DNA: TGTGCCAGCAGCGCTGACAGGGGGTATGAAAAACTGTTTTTT
J gene: TRBJ1-5; D gene: NA; V gene: TRBV6-1; clone size: NA; CDR3 protein: CASREQGLQPQHF; CDR3 DNA: TGTGCCAGCAGGGAACAGGGACTCCAGCCCCAGCATTTT
J gene: TRBJ2-7; D gene: NA; V gene: TRBV2; clone size: once; CDR3 protein: CASSGVDILSYEQYF; CDR3 DNA: TGTGCCAGCAGTGGGGTTGATATCCTCTCCTACGAGCAGTACTTC
J gene: TRBJ1-4; D gene: NA; V gene: TRBV5-1; clone size: NA; CDR3 protein: CASSTSRGSDEKLFF; CDR3 DNA: TGCGCCAGCAGCACCAGTCGCGGTTCGGATGAAAAACTGTTTTTT
J gene: TRBJ2-1; D gene: NA; V gene: TRBV6-1; clone size: NA; CDR3 protein: CASNPRGYNEQFF; CDR3 DNA: TGTGCCAGCAACCCTCGGGGGTACAATGAGCAGTTCTTC
J gene: TRBJ2-5; D gene: NA; V gene: TRBV5-1; clone size: NA; CDR3 protein: CASSWNPGTEETQYF; CDR3 DNA: TGCGCCAGCAGCTGGAACCCCGGGACGGAAGAGACCCAGTACTTC
J gene: TRBJ1-3; D gene: NA; V gene: TRBV7-2; clone size: NA; CDR3 protein: CASSFTGDSGNTIYF; CDR3 DNA: TGTGCCAGCAGCTTCACGGGGGATTCTGGAAACACCATATATTTT
J gene: TRBJ2-1; D gene: NA; V gene: TRBV7-3; clone size: NA; CDR3 protein: CASSLDGVYNEQFF; CDR3 DNA: TGTGCCAGCAGCCTGGACGGGGTGTACAATGAGCAGTTCTTC
J gene: TRBJ1-4; D gene: NA; V gene: TRBV5-1; clone size: NA; CDR3 protein: CASSPEVDEKLFF; CDR3 DNA: TGCGCCAGCAGCCCGGAGGTAGATGAAAAACTGTTTTTT
J gene: TRBJ2-3; D gene: NA; V gene: TRBV7-2; clone size: NA; CDR3 protein: CARGVGESQYF; CDR3 DNA: TGTGCCAGAGGGGTGGGCGAGTCGCAGTATTTT
J gene: TRBJ2-7; D gene: TRBD2; V gene: TRBV4-2; clone size: NA; CDR3 protein: CASSHFRTSGYEQYF; CDR3 DNA: TGTGCCAGCAGCCATTTTCGGACTAGCGGCTACGAGCAATACTTC
J gene: TRBJ2-3; D gene: NA; V gene: TRBV5-1; clone size: few; CDR3 protein: CASSSPELTDTQYF; CDR3 DNA: TGCGCCAGCAGCTCACCTGAGCTCACAGATACGCAGTATTTT
J gene: TRBJ1-2; D gene: NA; V gene: TRBV29-1; clone size: NA; CDR3 protein: CSVESSYTF; CDR3 DNA: TGCAGCGTAGAGAGTAGCTACACCTTC
J gene: TRBJ1-1; D gene: NA; V gene: TRBV29-1; clone size: NA; CDR3 protein: CSVLGFRALQTEAFF; CDR3 DNA: TGCAGCGTGTTGGGATTCAGGGCTCTACAAACTGAAGCTTTCTTT
J gene: TRBJ2-3; D gene: TRBD2; V gene: TRBV5-1; clone size: NA; CDR3 protein: CASSKAGTNTDTQYF; CDR3 DNA: TGCGCCAGCAGCAAAGCCGGGACTAACACAGATACGCAGTATTTT
J gene: TRBJ1-5; D gene: NA; V gene: TRBV6-5; clone size: NA; CDR3 protein: CASSRSVDQPQHF; CDR3 DNA: TGTGCCAGCAGCCGCTCGGTAGATCAGCCCCAGCATTTT
J gene: TRBJ1-1; D gene: NA; V gene: TRBV7-2; clone size: NA; CDR3 protein: CASSLAASGAYFAFF; CDR3 DNA: TGTGCCAGCAGCTTAGCCGCGTCGGGGGCGTATTTTGCTTTCTTT